The 15 T cell receptor beta chains below were found in one sample sequenced in a study of blood T cell repertoires in COVID-19. Measured with immunoSEQ multiplex PCR; TCRdb has only the in-frame clones, and not every one. This table has around 150,000 clones, more than 65% appearing once. Sequencing used peripheral blood. The receptors were sampled from a man between 60 and 75 years old with acute or convalescent COVID-19.

This clone was seen a handful of times. V usage is TRBV7-8 and J usage is TRBJ2-1; a possible D gene is TRBD2 (6 bases). Germline CDR1 is SGHVS and CDR2 is FQNEAQ. The CDR3 sequence is 13 residues long. V lost 3 bases, J lost 8 bases, and 11 bases lay in between. CDR3: CASSFPGDDEQFF. The CDR3 DNA follows: TGTGCCAGCAGCTTCCCGGGAGACGATGAGCAGTTCTTC.

This clone was seen a few times. V usage is TRBV5-1 and J usage is TRBJ1-6, with D perhaps matching TRBD1 (5 bases). The CDR3 spans 15 residues. Germline V gene sequence: CDR1 SGHRS, CDR2 YFSETQ. With 4 bases removed from V and 6 bases from J, the gap between germline ends came to 14 bases. The CDR3 reads CASSPSGGSNSPLHF. Here the CDR3 DNA reads TGCGCCAGCAGCCCCTCCGGGGGGAGTAATTCACCCCTCCACTTT.

The rearrangement links TRBV14 to TRBJ2-3, with D perhaps matching TRBD2 (6 bases). Germline values: CDR1 SGHDN, CDR2 FVKESK. The CDR3 runs to 14 residues. V dropped 4 bases and J dropped 4 bases, with 12 bases sitting between them. DNA of the CDR3: TGTGCCAGCAGCCCCAGACTAGTCCCAGATACGCAGTATTTT. Protein sequence: CASSPRLVPDTQYF. Variable domain in full (rest from reference TRBV14 and TRBJ2-3): EAGVTQFPSHSVIEKGQTVTLRCDPISGHDNLYWYRRVMGKEIKFLLHFVKESKQDESGMPNNRFLAERTGGTYSTLKVQPAELEDSGVYFCASSPRLVPDTQYFGPGTRLTVL.

The chain employs TRBV6-5 and TRBJ2-7; 7 bases are shared with TRBD1. V gave up 6 bases and J gave up 2 bases; unmatched junction bases: 4. This CDR3 has 13 residues. The germline V gene encodes CDR1 MNHEY and CDR2 SVGAGI. CDR3 residues: CASSVTGAYEQYF. The CDR3 nucleotides are TGTGCCAGCAGCGTAACAGGGGCCTACGAGCAGTACTTC.

This clone was recorded only once. The CDR3 spells CASIFRRDNYNEQFF. CDR3 nucleotides: TGTGCCAGCATTTTTCGGCGGGATAACTACAATGAGCAGTTCTTC. This chain links TRBV2 with TRBJ2-1, with D possibly matching TRBD2 (6 bases). Trimming removed 7 bases from V and 3 bases from J, with 16 bases in between. This CDR3 has 15 amino acids. Germline V CDR1 and CDR2: SNHLY, FYNNEI.

Comments on this clone: In the same sample, other DNA sequences code for this CDR3. The rearrangement links TRBV12-3 or TRBV12-4 to TRBJ1-2; no definite D call. The CDR3 loop spans 13 amino acids. Trimming cost V 1 base and J 2 bases, with 5 bases left between them. The chain's CDR3 is CASSLGQNYGYTF. The CDR3 coding sequence is TGTGCCAGCAGTTTAGGGCAGAACTATGGCTACACCTTC.

The rearrangement links TRBV7-2 to TRBJ2-5, with TRBD1 as a possible D gene (6 bases). The germline V gene has CDR1 SGHTA and CDR2 FQGNSA. The CDR3 is 14 residues long. Trimming removed 5 bases from V and 5 bases from J, with 15 bases in between. Written as DNA, the CDR3 is TGTGCCAGCAGCGCCGTTGGGGGCGCGGAGACCCAGTACTTC. It translates to CASSAVGGAETQYF.

The rearrangement joins TRBV9 to TRBJ2-7, with 11 nucleotides matching TRBD2. The J segment lost 2 bases and the V segment lost 4 bases, leaving 2 bases of the junction unmatched. The germline gives CDR1 SGDLS, CDR2 YYNGEE. The length of the CDR3 is 14 residues. The CDR3 nucleotides read TGTGCCAGCAGCTCGACTAGCGGGGCCTACGAGCAGTACTTC. Protein: CASSSTSGAYEQYF.

The J gene is TRBJ2-1, the V gene TRBV12-5; 7 bases line up with TRBD1. The V gene end was trimmed by 1 base and the J gene end by 15 bases; junction bases not matched to a gene: 12. CDR3 length: 14 amino acids. Germline lookup yields CDR1 LGHNT and CDR2 FRNRAP. This chain's CDR3 is CASGLATWDSPGFF. The DNA for the CDR3 is TGTGCTAGTGGTTTGGCCACCTGGGACAGCCCAGGGTTCTTC.

The J gene is TRBJ2-3, the V gene TRBV4-2, with TRBD1 as a possible D gene (6 bases). The V gene lost 0 bases and the J gene lost 3 bases, with 10 bases spanning the gap. In germline, CDR1 is LGHNA, CDR2 YNFKEQ. The CDR3 sequence is 15 residues long. CDR3 sequence: CASSQDKQGTDTQYF. In DNA form, the CDR3 reads TGTGCCAGCAGCCAAGATAAACAGGGAACAGATACGCAGTATTTT.

This clone has ten or more counts. This chain uses TRBV4-1 with TRBJ2-7; 7 nucleotides match TRBD1. The V segment lost 3 bases and the J segment 2 bases; nucleotides outside the gene matches: 4. Germline V gene sequence: CDR1 MGHRA, CDR2 YSYEKL. This CDR3 region has 14 residues. The CDR3: CASSQVGQAYEQYF. The CDR3 region has the DNA TGCGCCAGCAGCCAGGTAGGACAGGCCTACGAGCAGTACTTC.

This sequence joins TRBV28 and TRBJ2-3; D is ambiguous. The germline gives CDR1 MDHEN, CDR2 SYDVKM. Trimming shortened V by 6 bases and J by 2 bases, and 12 bases separated the two germline ends. The CDR3 spans 14 residues. The CDR3 region has the DNA TGTGCCAGCAGAGCTCACAGCCCCACAGATACGCAGTATTTT. Encoded protein: CASRAHSPTDTQYF.

The V gene is TRBV5-1, the J gene TRBJ2-5, with 7 positions matching TRBD2. The germline gives CDR1 SGHRS, CDR2 YFSETQ. V lost 2 bases to trimming and J lost 2 bases; unmatched junction nucleotides: 9. This CDR3 has 16 amino acids. The CDR3 nucleotides are TGCGCCAGCAGCTTATTTGGGGGGGACCATCAAGAGACCCAGTACTTC. Translated: CASSLFGGDHQETQYF.

The rearrangement joins TRBV4-1 to TRBJ2-1; 10 bases align to TRBD2. V shed 0 bases, J shed 15 bases, and the junction held 14 bases outside the gene matches. The germline gives CDR1 MGHRA, CDR2 YSYEKL. The CDR3 is 16 amino acids. The DNA of the CDR3 is TGCGCCAGCAGCCAAGATCATGCTAGCGGGAGAGGGAATCGGTTCTTC. It is translated as CASSQDHASGRGNRFF.

The rearrangement joins TRBV15 to TRBJ1-1, with D hard to call. V lost 4 bases to trimming and J lost 7 bases, with 13 bases between them. The CDR3 sequence is 13 residues long. The germline V gene encodes CDR1 LNHNV and CDR2 YYDKDF (reference sequence). Here the CDR3 DNA reads TGTGCCACCAGCACAGAGGTCGGGGTTGAAGCTTTCTTT. Its translation is CATSTEVGVEAFF.